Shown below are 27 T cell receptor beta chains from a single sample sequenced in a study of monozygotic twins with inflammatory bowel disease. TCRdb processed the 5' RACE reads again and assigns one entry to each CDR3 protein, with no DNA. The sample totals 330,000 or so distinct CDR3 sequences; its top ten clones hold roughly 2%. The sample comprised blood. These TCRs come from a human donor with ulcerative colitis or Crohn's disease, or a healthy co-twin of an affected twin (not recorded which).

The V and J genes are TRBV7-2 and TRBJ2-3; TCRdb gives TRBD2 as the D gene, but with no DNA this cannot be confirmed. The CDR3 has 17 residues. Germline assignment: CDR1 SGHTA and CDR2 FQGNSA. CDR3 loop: CASSPPISGSLTDTQYF.

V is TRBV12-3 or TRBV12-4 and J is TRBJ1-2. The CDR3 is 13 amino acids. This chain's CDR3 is CASQQSSVGGYTF.

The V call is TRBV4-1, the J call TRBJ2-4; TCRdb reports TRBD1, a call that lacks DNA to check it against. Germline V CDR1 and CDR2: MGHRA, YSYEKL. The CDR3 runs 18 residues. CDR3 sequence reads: CASSQGSATGRGKNIQYF.

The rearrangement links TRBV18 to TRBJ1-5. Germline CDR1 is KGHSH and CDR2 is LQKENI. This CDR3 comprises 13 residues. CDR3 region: CASSPSGRQPQHF.

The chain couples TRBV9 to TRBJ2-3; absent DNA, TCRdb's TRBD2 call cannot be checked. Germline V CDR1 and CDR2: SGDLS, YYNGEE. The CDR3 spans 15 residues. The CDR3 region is CASSATRRSTDTQYF.

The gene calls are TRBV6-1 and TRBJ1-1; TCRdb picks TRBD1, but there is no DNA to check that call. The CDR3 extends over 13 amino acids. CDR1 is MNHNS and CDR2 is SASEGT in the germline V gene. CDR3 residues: CASSEYGSRAAFF.

Here the CDR3 reads CASHGTGVGEQFF. The chain joins TRBV6-5 to TRBJ2-1; TCRdb's D call of TRBD1 is untestable without DNA. Germline CDR1 MNHEY, CDR2 SVGAGI. This CDR3 has 13 residues.

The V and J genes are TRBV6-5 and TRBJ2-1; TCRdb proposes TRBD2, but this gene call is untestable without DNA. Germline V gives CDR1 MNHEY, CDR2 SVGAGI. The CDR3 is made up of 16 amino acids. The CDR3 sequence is CASSYGGLAAYNEQFF.

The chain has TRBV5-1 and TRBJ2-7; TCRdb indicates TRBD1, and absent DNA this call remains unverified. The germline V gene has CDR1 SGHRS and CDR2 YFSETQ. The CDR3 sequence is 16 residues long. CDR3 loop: CASSLEGTVGSYEQYF.

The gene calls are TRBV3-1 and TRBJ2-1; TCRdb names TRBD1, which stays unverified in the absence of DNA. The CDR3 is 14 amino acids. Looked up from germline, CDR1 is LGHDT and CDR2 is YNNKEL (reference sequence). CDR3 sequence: CASSWTGTGNEQFF.

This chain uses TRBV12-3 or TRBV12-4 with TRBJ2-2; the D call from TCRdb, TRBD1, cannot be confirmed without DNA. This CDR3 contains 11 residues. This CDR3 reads CASTPGGELFF.

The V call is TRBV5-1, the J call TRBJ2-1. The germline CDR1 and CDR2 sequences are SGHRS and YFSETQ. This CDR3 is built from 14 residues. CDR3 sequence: CASSLATMNNEQFF.

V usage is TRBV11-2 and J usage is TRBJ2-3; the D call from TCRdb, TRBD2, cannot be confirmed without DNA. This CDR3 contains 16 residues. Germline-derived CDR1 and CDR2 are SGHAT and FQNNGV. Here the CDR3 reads CASSGLPFASTDTQYF. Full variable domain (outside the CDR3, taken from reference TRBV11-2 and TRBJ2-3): EAGVAQSPRYKIIEKRQSVAFWCNPISGHATLYWYQQILGQGPKLLIQFQNNGVVDDSQLPKDRFSAERLKGVDSTLKIQPAKLEDSAVYLCASSGLPFASTDTQYFGPGTRLTVL.

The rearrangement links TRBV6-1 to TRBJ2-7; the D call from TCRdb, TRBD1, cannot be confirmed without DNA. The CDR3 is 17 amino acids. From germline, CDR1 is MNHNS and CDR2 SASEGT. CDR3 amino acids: CASSGELSGTGRYEQYF.

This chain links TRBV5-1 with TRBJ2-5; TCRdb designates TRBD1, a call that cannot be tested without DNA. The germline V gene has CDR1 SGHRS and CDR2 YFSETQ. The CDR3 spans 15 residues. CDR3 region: CASSSSTTKGETQYF.

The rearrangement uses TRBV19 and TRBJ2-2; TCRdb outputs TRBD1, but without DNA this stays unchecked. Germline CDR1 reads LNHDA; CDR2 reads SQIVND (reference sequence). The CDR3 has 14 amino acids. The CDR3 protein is CASSATGNTGELFF. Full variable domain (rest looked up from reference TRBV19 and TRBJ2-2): DGGITQSPKYLFRKEGQNVTLSCEQNLNHDAMYWYRQDPGQGLRLIYYSQIVNDFQKGDIAEGYSVSREKKESFPLTVTSAQKNPTAFYLCASSATGNTGELFFGEGSRLTVL.

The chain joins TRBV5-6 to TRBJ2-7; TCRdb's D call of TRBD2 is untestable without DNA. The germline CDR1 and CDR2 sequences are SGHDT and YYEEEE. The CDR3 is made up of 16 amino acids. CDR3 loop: CASSGRTGLAGDEQYF.

The CDR3 reads CASSQGGPPPSYNEQFF. The V gene is TRBV3-1, the J gene TRBJ2-1; TCRdb reports TRBD2, a call that lacks DNA to check it against. There are 17 residues in the CDR3. The germline CDR1 and CDR2 sequences are LGHDT and YNNKEL (reference sequence).

CDR3 loop: CASSLGGDRGYEQYF. V gene TRBV5-1 combines with J gene TRBJ2-7; the D call from TCRdb, TRBD1, cannot be confirmed without DNA. Germline loops: CDR1 SGHRS, CDR2 YFSETQ. The CDR3 length is 15 residues.

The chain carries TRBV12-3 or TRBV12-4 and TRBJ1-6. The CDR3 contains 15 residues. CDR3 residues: CASRTRSSYNSPLHF.

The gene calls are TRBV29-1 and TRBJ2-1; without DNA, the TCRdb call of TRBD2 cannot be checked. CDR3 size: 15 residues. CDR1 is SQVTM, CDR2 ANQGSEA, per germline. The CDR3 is CSVDGRGTVYNEQFF.

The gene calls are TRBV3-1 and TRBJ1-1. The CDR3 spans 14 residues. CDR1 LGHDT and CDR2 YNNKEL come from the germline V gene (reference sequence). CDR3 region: CASSQDPGVPEAFF.

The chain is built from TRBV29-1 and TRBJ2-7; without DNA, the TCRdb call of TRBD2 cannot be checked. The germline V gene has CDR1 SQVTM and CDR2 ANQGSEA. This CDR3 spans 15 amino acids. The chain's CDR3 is CSVEDSGRPPYEQYF.

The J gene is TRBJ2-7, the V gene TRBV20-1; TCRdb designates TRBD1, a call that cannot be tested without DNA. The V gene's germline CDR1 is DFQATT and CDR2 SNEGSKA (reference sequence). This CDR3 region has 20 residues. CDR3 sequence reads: CSASPAAGRGGRAGTYEQYF.

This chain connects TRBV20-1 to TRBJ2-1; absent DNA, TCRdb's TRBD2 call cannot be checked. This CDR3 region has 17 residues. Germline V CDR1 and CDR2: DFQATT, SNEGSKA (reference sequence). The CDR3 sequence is CSARGAELAGAGGEQFF.

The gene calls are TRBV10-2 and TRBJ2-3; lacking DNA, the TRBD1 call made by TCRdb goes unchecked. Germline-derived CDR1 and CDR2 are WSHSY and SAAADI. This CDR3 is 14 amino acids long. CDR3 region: CASMPDMSTDTQYF.

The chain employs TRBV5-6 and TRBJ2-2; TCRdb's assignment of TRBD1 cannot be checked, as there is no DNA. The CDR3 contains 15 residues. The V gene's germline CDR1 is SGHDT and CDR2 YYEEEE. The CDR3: CASSHGKGLGGELFF.